This paragraph covers one T cell receptor (beta chain) sequence. The data were obtained in a study of blood T cell repertoires in COVID-19. Study background: The United States, Italy and Spain were the sources of the acute and convalescent COVID-19 samples. From T cells, B-cell-depleted T cells, or PBMCs came the material, which was cDNA or gDNA.

In the study's own analysis: Amplification with reference gene primers provided the estimates of nucleated cell counts. Clones were sequenced by immunoSEQ multiplex PCR, and TCRdb holds only the in-frame ones, with some missing. That table is the source of V, J and clone size, and D and trimming were worked out from the DNA. Of approximately 140,000 clones in the sample, approximately 90% were seen once. The CDR3 contains 17 residues. The germline CDR1 and CDR2 sequences are GTSNPN and SVGIG (reference sequence). Trimming took off 3 bases at V and 3 bases at J, with 18 bases between the two ends. This TCR was recovered from a man in his 70s with active COVID-19. The sequenced sample was peripheral blood. The chain links TRBV30 to TRBJ1-6; D is perhaps TRBD1 (5 bases). The CDR3 nucleotides are TGTGCCTGGAGAATTGACCCAGGGAGGGGCTATAATTCACCCCTCCACTTT. Its translation is CAWRIDPGRGYNSPLHF.